These 5 T cell receptor delta chains share one sample of origin, sequenced in a study of γδ T cells in repeated Plasmodium falciparum infection. Flow sorting of PBMC yielded separate Vgamma9/Vdelta2+ and Vdelta2-negative gammadelta T cell populations for bulk repertoire analysis. TCRdb used CATT to re-call clones from the multiplex PCR reads. The table lists 50,000 to 55,000 delta-chain clones, roughly 1.9% of them singletons. The specimen sequenced was gamma-delta T cells from blood. These receptors all come from a pool of human donors (malaria-infected and uninfected, not separated).

This clone turned up a few times. One base away lies a much larger clone, so this may be a sequencing read error. The V gene is TRDV1, the J gene TRDJ2; possibly TRDD2 or TRDD3 for D (7 bases each). As TCRdb names no J gene, one was assigned here on the basis of a DNA match to germline. The CDR3 is 20 amino acids. In germline, CDR1 is TSWWSYY, CDR2 QGS. The CDR3 is CALGGAMFLPRYWGTVQLFF. CDR3 nucleotide sequence: TGTGCTCTTGGGGGCGCCATGTTCCTACCCCGGTACTGGGGTACAGTACAACTCTTCTTT.

This clone was observed a few times. The amino acid sequence in TCRdb belongs to a much larger clone and departs from this DNA's translation at residue 15, likely a sequencing read error; the sequence shown is translated from the DNA. The rearrangement joins TRDV1 to TRDJ3; the D gene could be TRDD2 or TRDD3 (8 bases each). TCRdb does not report a J gene; here it was assigned by matching the DNA to germline references. Germline lookup yields CDR1 TSWWSYY and CDR2 QGS. The CDR3 loop spans 27 amino acids. V lost 4 bases, J lost 5 bases, and 45 bases lay in between. This CDR3 is CALGVYPSYTGKSAHWGYVGDTRQMFF. CDR3 nucleotides: TGTGCTCTTGGGGTCTACCCTTCCTATACCGGGAAATCCGCGCACTGGGGGTACGTCGGGGACACCCGACAGATGTTTTTC.

As concerns this clone: The likely explanation is a read error, given a far larger clone one base away. Other DNA sequences of this sample code for an identical CDR3. The V gene reported is TRDV1; the J gene is uncalled; TRDD3, the D gene given by the table, was not confirmed from the DNA. The CDR3 is made up of 23 amino acids. Germline-derived CDR1 and CDR2 are TSWWSYY and QGS. CDR3 in amino acids: CALGERSSYWGTRIGLYTDKLIF. The CDR3, as DNA: TGTGCTCTTGGGGAACGGTCCTCCTACTGGGGGACTAGAATAGGACTTTACACCGATAAGCTCATCTTT.

Turning to this clone: The protein TCRdb lists belongs to a much larger clone and differs from this DNA's translation at residue 9, which points to a read error; the protein shown is made from the DNA. The rearrangement links TRDV2 to TRDJ1; 11 bases match TRDD3. TCRdb offers no J gene call, so here the DNA was matched to germline to obtain one. The germline V gene has CDR1 GEAIGNYY and CDR2 EKD. The CDR3 has 13 amino acids. V dropped 3 bases and J dropped 7; count of bases not matched to a gene: 3. The CDR3 bases are TGTGCCTGTGACCTACTGGGGGATATTAAACTCATCTTT. It is translated as CACDLLGDIKLIF.

This clone has just a few counts. TCRdb's protein, taken from a much larger clone, differs from this DNA's translation at residue 20, likely owing to a read error; the protein displayed comes from the DNA. The V gene was identified as TRDV1, while no J gene was called; the D call in the table, TRDD3, was not verified against the DNA. Looked up from germline, CDR1 is TSWWSYY and CDR2 is QGS. The CDR3 runs to 22 residues. CDR3 loop: CALGELFLLQSTGGYAPDKPIF. CDR3 nucleotide sequence: TGTGCTCTTGGGGAACTGTTCCTACTCCAATCTACTGGGGGATACGCACCCGATAAACCCATCTTT.